One sample yielded the 18 T cell receptor beta chains listed below, sequenced in a study of T cell responses to AZD1222 COVID-19 vaccine. TCRdb keeps only in-frame clones here, not all; method: immunoSEQ multiplex PCR. The sample contains 120,000 or so clones, approximately 86% of which appear only once. The input for sequencing was peripheral blood, taken 28 days after the second AZD1222 dose. Receptors were obtained from an adult who received the AZD1222 COVID-19 vaccine.

The J gene is TRBJ2-3, the V gene TRBV7-2, with 7 bases aligning to TRBD1. The ends lost 4 bases at V and 0 bases at J; junction bases unmatched: 7. Looked up from germline, CDR1 is SGHTA and CDR2 is FQGNSA. This CDR3 contains 16 residues. The CDR3 coding sequence is TGTGCCAGCAGCTGGTTGGACAGGCTGAGCACAGATACGCAGTATTTT. It encodes CASSWLDRLSTDTQYF.

V usage is TRBV6-6 and J usage is TRBJ1-3; D not certain. The CDR3 runs 15 residues. V lost 0 bases to trimming and J lost 2 bases, with 8 bases between them. The germline CDR1 and CDR2 sequences are MNHNY and SVGAGI (reference sequence). In nucleotides, the CDR3 is TGTGCCAGCAGTTACTCTGGCAAGGCTGGAAACACCATATATTTT. It codes for CASSYSGKAGNTIYF.

J is TRBJ2-3 and V is TRBV13; no clear D. V lost 1 base to trimming and J lost 4 bases, with 3 bases between them. The CDR3 loop spans 12 amino acids. Germline CDR1 reads PRHDT; CDR2 reads FYEKMQ (reference sequence). The CDR3: CASSLVADTQYF. In nucleotides, the CDR3 is TGTGCCAGCAGCTTAGTTGCAGATACGCAGTATTTT.

The chain combines TRBV5-5 with TRBJ1-4; no clear D. Germline-derived CDR1 and CDR2 are SGHKS and YYEKEE (reference sequence). The V and J ends lost 2 bases and 3 bases respectively, with 2 bases between them. The CDR3 totals 12 residues. The DNA for the CDR3 is TGTGCCAGCAGCTTTCCTAATGAAAAACTGTTTTTT. Amino acids: CASSFPNEKLFF.

The count of this clone is one. V is TRBV4-3 and J is TRBJ2-2; 7 bases are shared with TRBD1. The CDR3 loop spans 18 amino acids. Germline values: CDR1 LGHNA, CDR2 YSLEER. V dropped 2 bases and J dropped 7; count of bases not matched to a gene: 16. The CDR3 loop reads CASSQQLKSGTAGGELFF. The CDR3 nucleotides read TGCGCCAGCAGCCAACAACTTAAATCCGGGACAGCTGGCGGGGAGCTGTTTTTT.

This clone was seen ten or more times. V is TRBV6-2 or TRBV6-3 and J is TRBJ2-1; D is possibly TRBD1 or TRBD2 (5 bases each). The CDR3 has 16 residues. Trimming shortened V by 7 bases and J by 0 bases, and 16 bases separated the two germline ends. Germline assignment: CDR1 MNHEY and CDR2 SVGEGT. The CDR3 DNA reads as TGTGCCAGCACCCCCTTCGAGGGGCGCTCCTACAATGAGCAGTTCTTC. Protein: CASTPFEGRSYNEQFF.

The chain employs TRBV6-1 and TRBJ1-1; D gene uncertain. Per the germline V gene, CDR1 is MNHNS and CDR2 is SASEGT. Trimming took 1 base from V and 0 from J, leaving 9 bases between them. This CDR3 spans 15 amino acids. CDR3 protein: CASSEVWKMNTEAFF. The CDR3 DNA follows: TGTGCCAGCAGTGAAGTGTGGAAAATGAACACTGAAGCTTTCTTT.

The V and J genes are TRBV11-2 and TRBJ2-7, with D possibly called TRBD1 or TRBD2 (5 bases each). The CDR3 runs 12 residues. CDR1 is SGHAT and CDR2 is FQNNGV in the germline V gene. V was shortened by 6 bases and J by 7 bases, with 13 bases between the two germline ends. DNA of the CDR3: TGTGCCAGCAGGGTCGGGGCTAGGGAGCAGTACTTC. Its protein is CASRVGAREQYF.

This chain joins TRBV7-9 and TRBJ2-1; D gene ambiguous. V dropped 3 bases and J dropped 2 bases, with 8 bases sitting between them. The CDR3 length is 14 residues. Germline lookup yields CDR1 SEHNR and CDR2 FQNEAQ (reference sequence). Here the CDR3 DNA reads TGTGCCAGCAGCTTTAGGGTAACCTACAATGAGCAGTTCTTC. Translating gives CASSFRVTYNEQFF.

This chain connects TRBV27 to TRBJ2-1, with D unresolved. The CDR3 totals 13 residues. Per the germline V gene, CDR1 is MNHEY and CDR2 is SMNVEV (reference sequence). The V gene lost 4 bases and the J gene lost 5 bases, with 9 bases spanning the gap. The CDR3 sequence is CASSWAPDNEQFF. CDR3 coding DNA: TGTGCCAGCAGTTGGGCCCCGGACAATGAGCAGTTCTTC.

Concerning this clone itself: Other DNA sequences of this sample code for an identical CDR3. V is TRBV7-9 and J is TRBJ1-3; the D is unclear. V was pared by 3 bases and J by 0 bases, with 6 bases between. Germline CDR1 reads SEHNR; CDR2 reads FQNEAQ (reference sequence). This CDR3 contains 14 residues. The CDR3 sequence is CASSLRSSGNTIYF. The DNA of the CDR3 is TGTGCCAGCAGCTTGAGGAGCTCTGGAAACACCATATATTTT.

The chain recombines TRBV29-1 with TRBJ2-5; D possibly corresponds to TRBD1 (6 bases). CDR1 is SQVTM, CDR2 ANQGSEA, per germline. V was cut by 3 bases and J by 2 bases, with 10 bases left in between. This CDR3 is built from 13 residues. The CDR3 loop reads CSVDRGSQETQYF. CDR3 nucleotide sequence: TGCAGCGTTGACAGGGGCTCTCAAGAGACCCAGTACTTC.

The chain has TRBV6-2 or TRBV6-3 and TRBJ2-7; tentative D call: TRBD1 (6 bases). V shed 1 base and J shed 5 bases, with 15 bases lying between them. The CDR3 runs 15 residues. CDR1 is MNHEY and CDR2 is SVGEGT in the germline V gene. In DNA, the CDR3 is TGTGCCAGCAGTTACTTCTACAGGGCTCAGAACGAGCAGTACTTC. Its protein is CASSYFYRAQNEQYF.

The V gene is TRBV5-1, the J gene TRBJ1-4, with unresolved D. CDR3 length: 16 amino acids. With 1 base removed from V and 5 bases from J, the gap between germline ends came to 15 bases. Germline assignment: CDR1 SGHRS and CDR2 YFSETQ. The CDR3 region is CASSLLGMSRNEKLFF. Here the CDR3 DNA reads TGCGCCAGCAGCTTGTTGGGGATGTCGCGGAATGAAAAACTGTTTTTT.

The V call is TRBV18, the J call TRBJ2-1, with 13 bases identical to TRBD2. CDR1 is KGHSH and CDR2 is LQKENI in the germline V gene. Trimming at V came to 3 bases and at J to 6 bases, leaving 2 bases not matched to a gene. This CDR3 spans 15 amino acids. In DNA form, the CDR3 reads TGTGCCAGCTCACCGACTAGCGGGGGGCCCAATGAGCAGTTCTTC. As protein: CASSPTSGGPNEQFF.

The V and J genes are TRBV9 and TRBJ2-3; 13 bases map to TRBD2. V shed 4 bases, J shed 7 bases, and the junction held 9 bases outside the gene matches. This CDR3 has 16 residues. Germline V gene lookup returns CDR1 SGDLS and CDR2 YYNGEE. Here the CDR3 reads CASSNERLAGGNTQYF. The CDR3 nucleotides read TGTGCCAGCAGCAATGAGCGACTAGCGGGGGGCAATACGCAGTATTTT.

This clone was detected once. The chain uses TRBV11-3 and TRBJ2-3, with D perhaps matching TRBD1 (5 bases). Germline CDR1 is SGHNT and CDR2 is YENEEA. The CDR3 runs 14 residues. Trimming took 3 bases from V and 0 from J, leaving 7 bases between them. Written as DNA, the CDR3 is TGTGCCAGCAGCTTGACAGCCAGCACAGATACGCAGTATTTT. The encoded protein is CASSLTASTDTQYF.

The genes are TRBV5-6 and TRBJ1-1; perhaps TRBD1 as D (5 bases). Trimming cost V 4 bases and J 4 bases, with 17 bases left between them. Germline values: CDR1 SGHDT, CDR2 YYEEEE. This CDR3 is built from 15 residues. The CDR3 loop reads CASSVYRPGGTEAFF. CDR3 DNA: TGTGCCAGCAGCGTTTACAGGCCTGGGGGCACTGAAGCTTTCTTT.